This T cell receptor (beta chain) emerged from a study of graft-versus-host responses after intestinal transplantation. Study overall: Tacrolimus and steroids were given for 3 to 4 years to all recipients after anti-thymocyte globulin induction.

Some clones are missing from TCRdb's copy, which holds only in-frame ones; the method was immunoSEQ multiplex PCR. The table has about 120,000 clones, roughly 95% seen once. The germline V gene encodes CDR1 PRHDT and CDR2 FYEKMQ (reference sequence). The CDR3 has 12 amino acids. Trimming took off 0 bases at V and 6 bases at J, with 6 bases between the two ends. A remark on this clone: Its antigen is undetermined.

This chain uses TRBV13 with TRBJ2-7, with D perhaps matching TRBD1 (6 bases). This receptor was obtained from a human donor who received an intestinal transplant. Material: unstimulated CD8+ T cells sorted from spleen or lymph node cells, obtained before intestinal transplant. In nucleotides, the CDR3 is TGTGCCAGCAGCTTAGGAGGGGGCGAGCAGTACTTC. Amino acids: CASSLGGGEQYF.